These T cell receptor beta chains were read from a single sample in a study of cytomegalovirus exposure and HLA in healthy donors. TCRdb keeps only in-frame clones here, not all; method: immunoSEQ multiplex PCR. The table lists around 100,000 clones, 60% to 80% of them singletons. What was sequenced was PBMCs. Source of these receptors: a man aged 50 to 59 in good health and CMV-seropositive. CDR3s include the opening cysteine and the closing phenylalanine or tryptophan. The order of the fields is V gene, J gene, CDR3 protein.

v_gene: TRBV30
j_gene: NA
CDR3aa: CAWRATLQGPSYEQYF

v_gene: TRBV2
j_gene: TRBJ2-3
CDR3aa: CASIPTGVQQDTQYF

v_gene: TRBV29-1
j_gene: TRBJ2-5
CDR3aa: CSVQPQGVQETQYF

v_gene: TRBV5-1
j_gene: TRBJ2-7
CDR3aa: CASSLAGGFYEQYF

v_gene: TRBV7-5
j_gene: TRBJ2-1
CDR3aa: CARSLEASGSLTYNEQFF

v_gene: TRBV2
j_gene: TRBJ1-1
CDR3aa: CAIQGAGAFF

v_gene: TRBV5-1
j_gene: TRBJ2-1
CDR3aa: CASSLELAGHEQFF

v_gene: TRBV7-2
j_gene: TRBJ2-4
CDR3aa: CASSLDGDRVGGIQYF

v_gene: TRBV18
j_gene: TRBJ1-1
CDR3aa: CASSQGWDTEAFF

v_gene: TRBV5-1
j_gene: TRBJ2-5
CDR3aa: CASSSDRVVETQYF

v_gene: TRBV9
j_gene: TRBJ2-3
CDR3aa: CASSVGLAATDTQYF

v_gene: TRBV6-1
j_gene: TRBJ1-2
CDR3aa: CASSEASGGGGYTF

v_gene: TRBV29-1
j_gene: TRBJ2-1
CDR3aa: CSVGGQSPYNEQFF

v_gene: TRBV7-9
j_gene: TRBJ2-3
CDR3aa: CSGYSGEDTQYF

v_gene: TRBV10-3
j_gene: TRBJ2-7
CDR3aa: CATRDRGYYEQYF

v_gene: TRBV6-1
j_gene: TRBJ2-3
CDR3aa: CASSVGGTQYF

v_gene: TRBV13
j_gene: TRBJ2-3
CDR3aa: CASSLGAGVITDTQYF

v_gene: TRBV21-1
j_gene: TRBJ1-2
CDR3aa: CASSKRHPTGRRGYTF

v_gene: TRBV10-3
j_gene: TRBJ2-7
CDR3aa: CAISDRLAAYEQYF

v_gene: TRBV11-2
j_gene: TRBJ2-2
CDR3aa: CASSFRSSGGVWELFF

v_gene: TRBV27
j_gene: TRBJ2-1
CDR3aa: CASSLSGLAGFPYNEQFF

v_gene: TRBV9
j_gene: TRBJ2-1
CDR3aa: CASSVTRLSSYNEQFF

v_gene: TRBV5-4
j_gene: TRBJ2-3
CDR3aa: CASSLGSAGVSDTQYF

v_gene: TRBV5-4
j_gene: TRBJ2-3
CDR3aa: CASSSGRTSTDTQYF

v_gene: TRBV15
j_gene: TRBJ2-7
CDR3aa: CATSGPGTAYEQYF

v_gene: TRBV10-3
j_gene: TRBJ2-5
CDR3aa: CAIKPSGQETQYF

v_gene: TRBV7-6
j_gene: TRBJ1-1
CDR3aa: CASSLATGLDTEAFF

v_gene: TRBV5-1
j_gene: TRBJ2-7
CDR3aa: CASSYGRDSGFTYEQYF

v_gene: TRBV6-1
j_gene: TRBJ1-5
CDR3aa: CASRTGNQPQHF

v_gene: TRBV27
j_gene: TRBJ1-5
CDR3aa: CASSLGRGNQPQHF

v_gene: TRBV6-1
j_gene: TRBJ2-7
CDR3aa: CASSEGLAGVYEQYF

v_gene: TRBV7-2
j_gene: TRBJ2-7
CDR3aa: CASSPGLAGAHEQYF

v_gene: TRBV7-2
j_gene: TRBJ2-5
CDR3aa: CASSFAGQKETQYF

v_gene: TRBV29-1
j_gene: TRBJ2-1
CDR3aa: CSVDTGGQYNEQFF

v_gene: TRBV27
j_gene: TRBJ2-7
CDR3aa: CASTISGQGHEQYF

v_gene: TRBV7-6
j_gene: TRBJ1-3
CDR3aa: CASSLLGQGPISGNTIYF

v_gene: TRBV19
j_gene: TRBJ2-1
CDR3aa: CASSKGEVGHRYNEQFF

v_gene: TRBV6-5
j_gene: TRBJ1-3
CDR3aa: CASSYARGMGNTIYF

v_gene: TRBV15
j_gene: TRBJ2-6
CDR3aa: CATSRAASGANVLTF

v_gene: TRBV19
j_gene: TRBJ2-6
CDR3aa: CASSPGVTGANVLTF

v_gene: TRBV5-8
j_gene: TRBJ1-2
CDR3aa: CASSLLDREYGYTF

v_gene: TRBV7-2
j_gene: TRBJ2-5
CDR3aa: CASSPQAGGAETQYF

v_gene: TRBV6-5
j_gene: TRBJ2-1
CDR3aa: CASSYGHLQFF

v_gene: TRBV27
j_gene: TRBJ2-1
CDR3aa: CASSLSGPGPYNEQFF